Shown below are 8 T cell receptor beta chains from a single sample sequenced in a study of cytomegalovirus exposure and HLA in healthy donors. With 60 Vbeta and 13 Jbeta primers, the PCR was carried out. Profiled with immunoSEQ multiplex PCR; TCRdb holds only in-frame clones, not every one. This sample has about 170,000 clones, with 80% to 90% found just once. The sample consisted of PBMCs. Receptor source: a woman under 30 in good health and CMV-seronegative.

V usage is TRBV7-9 and J usage is TRBJ1-2; D possibly corresponds to TRBD1 (5 bases). Germline CDR1 reads SEHNR; CDR2 reads FQNEAQ (reference sequence). The CDR3 has 14 amino acids. V was trimmed by 4 bases and J by 2 bases, leaving 11 bases between them. The CDR3, as DNA: TGTGCCAGCAGCTCGCGGGACGCCAACTATGGCTACACCTTC. Residues: CASSSRDANYGYTF.

V usage is TRBV10-3 and J usage is TRBJ2-1; tentative D call: TRBD1 (6 bases). Per the germline V gene, CDR1 is ENHRY and CDR2 is SYGVKD. Trimming stripped 5 bases from V and 0 bases from J, with 11 bases between. The CDR3 runs 15 residues. CDR3 DNA: TGTGCCATCAGTAAGGACAGACTCTCCTACAATGAGCAGTTCTTC. Translating it yields CAISKDRLSYNEQFF.

V gene TRBV19 combines with J gene TRBJ2-3; a possible D gene is TRBD1 (5 bases). Germline lookup yields CDR1 LNHDA and CDR2 SQIVND (reference sequence). This CDR3 is built from 12 residues. V lost 6 bases and J 3 bases, leaving 7 bases between the germline ends. DNA for the CDR3: TGTGCCAGTAGCCCAGGGACAGATACGCAGTATTTT. Translated: CASSPGTDTQYF.

This rearrangement joins TRBV5-4 to TRBJ2-3, with D perhaps matching TRBD2 (6 bases). Trimming pared 4 bases from V and 4 bases from J, leaving 19 bases between. From germline, CDR1 is SGHNT and CDR2 YYREEE (reference sequence). The CDR3 sequence is 16 residues long. Here the CDR3 reads CASSPTHSGGADTQYF. The DNA for the CDR3 is TGTGCCAGCAGCCCAACCCATAGCGGAGGGGCAGATACGCAGTATTTT.

The chain recombines TRBV5-1 with TRBJ2-7; 8 positions agree with TRBD1. V lost 0 bases, J lost 5 bases, and 4 bases stayed unmatched. CDR3 size: 14 residues. CDR1 and CDR2 from the germline V gene are SGHRS and YFSETQ. DNA for the CDR3: TGCGCCAGCAGCTTGGCCCCGGACAGGGACGAGCAGTACTTC. Encoded protein: CASSLAPDRDEQYF.

The chain carries TRBV6-1 and TRBJ1-4; 11 bases are a match to TRBD1. Germline V CDR1 and CDR2: MNHNS, SASEGT. The CDR3 extends over 15 amino acids. J lost 8 bases, V lost 4 bases, and 6 bases had no gene match. CDR3 DNA sequence: TGTGCCAGCAGTGTAGGACAGGGGGCTAGAGAAAAACTGTTTTTT. Its translation is CASSVGQGAREKLFF.

This sequence joins TRBV9 and TRBJ2-5, with D possibly being TRBD2 (6 bases). Trimming took 3 bases from V and 5 from J, leaving 17 bases between them. Germline CDR1 is SGDLS and CDR2 is YYNGEE. The CDR3 is 15 amino acids. DNA of the CDR3: TGTGCCAGCAGCGGTAGCGGACCCACCCCCGAGACCCAGTACTTC. It codes for CASSGSGPTPETQYF.

V gene TRBV27 combines with J gene TRBJ2-7, with 7 bases fitting TRBD2. Unmatched junction bases numbered 7, after V lost 3 bases and J lost 5 bases. Germline V gene data show CDR1 as MNHEY and CDR2 as SMNVEV (reference sequence). The length of the CDR3 is 14 residues. The chain's CDR3 is CASSFGRENNEQYF. For the CDR3, the DNA is TGTGCCAGCAGTTTTGGGCGGGAGAACAACGAGCAGTACTTC.